The T cell receptor beta chain under discussion was sequenced for a study of blood T cell repertoires in COVID-19. This clone showed up just a few times. Measured with immunoSEQ multiplex PCR; TCRdb has only the in-frame clones, and not every one. The table has a few hundred thousand clones, around 88% seen once. The material sequenced was peripheral blood. The source of this sequence is a woman aged 50 to 60 with acute or convalescent COVID-19.

This chain's CDR3 is CASSVASGSNYEQYF. The CDR3 DNA is TGTGCCAGCAGCGTAGCTAGCGGGAGCAACTACGAGCAGTACTTC. The J gene is TRBJ2-7, the V gene TRBV9; 10 positions agree with TRBD2. V was pared by 0 bases and J by 3 bases, with 3 bases of the junction left unmatched. The CDR3 covers 15 residues. The germline V gene encodes CDR1 SGDLS and CDR2 YYNGEE.